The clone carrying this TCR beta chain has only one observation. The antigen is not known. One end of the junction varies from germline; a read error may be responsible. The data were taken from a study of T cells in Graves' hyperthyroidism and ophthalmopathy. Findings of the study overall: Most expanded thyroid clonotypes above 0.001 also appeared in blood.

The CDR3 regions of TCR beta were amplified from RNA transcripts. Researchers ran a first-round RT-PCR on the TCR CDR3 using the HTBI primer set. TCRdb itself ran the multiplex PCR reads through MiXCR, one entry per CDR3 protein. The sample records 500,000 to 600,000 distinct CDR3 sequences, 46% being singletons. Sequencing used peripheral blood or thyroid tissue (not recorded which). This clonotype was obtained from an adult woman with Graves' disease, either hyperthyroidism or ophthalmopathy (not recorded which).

The chain's CDR3 is CASSLLGQENTEAFF. The CDR3 nucleotides read TGCGCCAGCAGCTTGCTAGGCCAGGAGAACACTGAGGCTTTCTTT. The V and J genes are TRBV5-1 and TRBJ1-1; no reliable D call. Germline lookup yields CDR1 SGHRS and CDR2 YFSETQ. The CDR3 extends over 15 amino acids.